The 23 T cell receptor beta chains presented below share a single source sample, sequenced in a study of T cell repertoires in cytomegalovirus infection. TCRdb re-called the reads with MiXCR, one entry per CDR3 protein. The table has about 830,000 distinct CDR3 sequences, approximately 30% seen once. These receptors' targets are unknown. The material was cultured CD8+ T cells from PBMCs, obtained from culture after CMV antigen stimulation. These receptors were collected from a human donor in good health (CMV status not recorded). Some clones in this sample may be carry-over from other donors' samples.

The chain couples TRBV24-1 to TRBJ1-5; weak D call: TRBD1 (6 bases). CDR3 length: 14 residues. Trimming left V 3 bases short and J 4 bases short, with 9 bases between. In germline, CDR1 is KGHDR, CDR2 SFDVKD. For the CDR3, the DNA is TGTGCCACCAGTGATCAGGGGCGGAATCAGCCCCAGCATTTT. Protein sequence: CATSDQGRNQPQHF.

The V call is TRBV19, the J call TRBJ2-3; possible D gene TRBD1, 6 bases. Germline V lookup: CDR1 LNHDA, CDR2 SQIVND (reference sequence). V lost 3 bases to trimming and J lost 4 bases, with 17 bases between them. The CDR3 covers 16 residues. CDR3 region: CASSMGPAPGADTQYF. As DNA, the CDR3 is TGTGCCAGTAGTATGGGCCCGGCCCCAGGGGCAGATACGCAGTATTTT.

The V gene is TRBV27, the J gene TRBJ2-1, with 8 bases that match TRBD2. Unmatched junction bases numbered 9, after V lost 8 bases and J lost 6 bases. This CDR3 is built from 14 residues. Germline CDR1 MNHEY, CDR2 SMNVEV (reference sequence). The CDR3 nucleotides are TGTGCCAGCCATTCGGGGGGGGAGGGCAATGAGCAGTTCTTC. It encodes CASHSGGEGNEQFF.

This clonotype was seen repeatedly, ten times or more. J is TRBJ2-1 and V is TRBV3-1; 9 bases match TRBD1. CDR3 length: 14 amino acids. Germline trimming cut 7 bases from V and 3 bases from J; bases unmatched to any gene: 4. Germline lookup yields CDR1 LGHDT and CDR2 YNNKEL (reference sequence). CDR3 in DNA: TGTGCCAGCACCCGGACAGGGGACTACAATGAGCAGTTCTTC. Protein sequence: CASTRTGDYNEQFF.

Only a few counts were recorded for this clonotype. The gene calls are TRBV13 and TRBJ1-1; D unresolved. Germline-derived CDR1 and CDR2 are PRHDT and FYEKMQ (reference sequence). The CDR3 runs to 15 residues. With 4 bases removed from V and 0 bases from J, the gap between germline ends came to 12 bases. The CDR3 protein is CASSSSEGLNTEAFF. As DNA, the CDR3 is TGTGCCAGCAGCTCCTCCGAGGGCCTGAACACTGAAGCTTTCTTT.

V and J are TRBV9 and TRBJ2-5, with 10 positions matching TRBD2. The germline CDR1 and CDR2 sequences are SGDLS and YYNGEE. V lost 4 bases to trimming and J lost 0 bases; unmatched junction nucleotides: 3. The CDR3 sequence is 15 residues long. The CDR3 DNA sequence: TGTGCCAGCAGCTTTACTAGCGGGGACCAAGAGACCCAGTACTTC. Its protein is CASSFTSGDQETQYF.

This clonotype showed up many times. This CDR3 is CASSFSGLAGGRETQYF. DNA of the CDR3: TGTGCCAGCAGCTTTAGCGGACTAGCGGGGGGGCGGGAGACCCAGTACTTC. V usage is TRBV7-2 and J usage is TRBJ2-5, with 15 nucleotides matching TRBD2. Trimming removed 3 bases from V and 5 bases from J; junction bases left unmatched: 7. CDR1 SGHTA and CDR2 FQGNSA come from the germline V gene. CDR3 length equals 17 residues. Filled out from reference TRBV7-2 and TRBJ2-5, the complete variable domain reads GAGVSQSPSNKVTEKGKDVELRCDPISGHTALYWYRQSLGQGLEFLIYFQGNSAPDKSGLPSDRFSAERTGGSVSTLTIQRTQQEDSAVYLCASSFSGLAGGRETQYFGPGTRLLVL.

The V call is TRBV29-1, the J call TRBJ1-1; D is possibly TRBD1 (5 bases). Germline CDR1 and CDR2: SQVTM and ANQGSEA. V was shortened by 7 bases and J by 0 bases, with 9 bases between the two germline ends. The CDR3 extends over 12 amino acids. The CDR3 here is CSGVTVNTEAFF. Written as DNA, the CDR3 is TGCAGCGGAGTGACAGTGAACACTGAAGCTTTCTTT.

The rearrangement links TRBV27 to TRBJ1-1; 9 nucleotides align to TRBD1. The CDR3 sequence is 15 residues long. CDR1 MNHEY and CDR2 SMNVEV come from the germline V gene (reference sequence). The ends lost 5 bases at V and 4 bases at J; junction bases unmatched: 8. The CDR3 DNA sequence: TGTGCCAGCAGTCCCCCGGGACAGGGCTTCACTGAAGCTTTCTTT. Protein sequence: CASSPPGQGFTEAFF.

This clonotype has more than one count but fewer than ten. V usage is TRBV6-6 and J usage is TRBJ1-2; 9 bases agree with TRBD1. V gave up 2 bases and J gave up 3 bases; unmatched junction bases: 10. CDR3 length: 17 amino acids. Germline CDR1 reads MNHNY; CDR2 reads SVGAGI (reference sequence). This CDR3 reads CASSYLYGQGLDYGYTF. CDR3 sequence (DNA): TGTGCCAGCAGTTACCTCTACGGACAGGGGCTAGACTATGGCTACACCTTC.

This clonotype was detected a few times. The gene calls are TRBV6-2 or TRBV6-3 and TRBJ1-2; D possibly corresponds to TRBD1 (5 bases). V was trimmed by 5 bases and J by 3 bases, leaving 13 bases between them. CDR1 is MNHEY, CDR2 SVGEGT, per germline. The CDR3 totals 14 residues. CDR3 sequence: CASSPPGPYYGYTF. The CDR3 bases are TGTGCCAGCAGTCCACCGGGACCCTACTATGGCTACACCTTC.

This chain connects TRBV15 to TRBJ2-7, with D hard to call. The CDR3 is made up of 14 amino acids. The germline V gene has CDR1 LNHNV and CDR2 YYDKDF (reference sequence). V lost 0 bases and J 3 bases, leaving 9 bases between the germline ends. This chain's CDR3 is CATSRDGQSYEQYV. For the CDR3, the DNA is TGTGCCACCAGCAGAGATGGGCAGAGCTACGAGCAGTACGTC.

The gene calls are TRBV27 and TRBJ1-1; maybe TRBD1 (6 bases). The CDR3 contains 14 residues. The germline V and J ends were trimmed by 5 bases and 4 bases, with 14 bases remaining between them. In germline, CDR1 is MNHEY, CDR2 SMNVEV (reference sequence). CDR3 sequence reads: CASSQGGGVTEAFF. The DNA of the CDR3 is TGTGCCAGCAGTCAAGGGGGGGGCGTCACTGAAGCTTTCTTT.

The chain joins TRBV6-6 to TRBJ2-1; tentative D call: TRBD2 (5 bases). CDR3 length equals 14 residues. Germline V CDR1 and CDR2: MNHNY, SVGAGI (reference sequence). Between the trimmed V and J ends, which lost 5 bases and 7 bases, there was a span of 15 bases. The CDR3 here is CASSQTRTGNEQFF. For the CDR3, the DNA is TGTGCCAGCAGTCAGACCCGGACGGGGAATGAGCAGTTCTTC.

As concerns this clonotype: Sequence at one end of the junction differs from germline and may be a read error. DNA for the CDR3: TGTGCCAGCAGTTTAGGCTCCGGGTCACGCCTTAATTTT. Amino acid sequence: CASSLGSGSRLNF. The chain couples TRBV12-3 or TRBV12-4 to TRBJ1-4, with D unresolved. The CDR3 contains 13 residues.

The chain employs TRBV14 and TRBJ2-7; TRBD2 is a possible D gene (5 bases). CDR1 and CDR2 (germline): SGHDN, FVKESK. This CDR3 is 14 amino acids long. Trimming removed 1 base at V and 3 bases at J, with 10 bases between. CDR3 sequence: CASSQGGYGYEQYV. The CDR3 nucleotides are TGTGCCAGCAGCCAAGGAGGGTACGGCTACGAGCAGTACGTC.

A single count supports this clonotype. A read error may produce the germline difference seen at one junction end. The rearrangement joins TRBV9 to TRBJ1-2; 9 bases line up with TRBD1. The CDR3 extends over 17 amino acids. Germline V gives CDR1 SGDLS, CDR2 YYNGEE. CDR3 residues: CASSVGDRVIRNCGYTF. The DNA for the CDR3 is TGTGCCAGCAGCGTAGGGGACAGGGTCATTCGGAACTGTGGCTACACCTTC.

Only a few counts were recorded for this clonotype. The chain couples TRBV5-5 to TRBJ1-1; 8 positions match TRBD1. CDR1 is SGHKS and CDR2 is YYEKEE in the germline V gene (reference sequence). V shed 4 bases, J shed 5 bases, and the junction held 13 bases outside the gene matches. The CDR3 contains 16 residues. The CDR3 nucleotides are TGTGCCAGCAGCAAGTTACCTGGACAGGGAGGAACTGAAGCTTTCTTT. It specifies CASSKLPGQGGTEAFF.

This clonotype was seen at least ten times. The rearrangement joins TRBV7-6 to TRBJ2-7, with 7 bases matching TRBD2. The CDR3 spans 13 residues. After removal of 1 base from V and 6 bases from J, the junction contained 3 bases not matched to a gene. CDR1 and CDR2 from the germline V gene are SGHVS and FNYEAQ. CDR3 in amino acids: CASSLGEGGEQYF. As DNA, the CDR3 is TGTGCCAGCAGCTTAGGGGAGGGAGGCGAGCAGTACTTC.

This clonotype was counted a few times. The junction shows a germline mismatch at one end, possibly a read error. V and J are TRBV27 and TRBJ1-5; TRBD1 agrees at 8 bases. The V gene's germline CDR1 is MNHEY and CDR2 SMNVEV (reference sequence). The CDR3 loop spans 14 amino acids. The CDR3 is CASSRGQGNHPQHF. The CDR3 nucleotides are TGTGCCAGCAGTCGAGGACAGGGTAATCACCCCCAGCATTTT.

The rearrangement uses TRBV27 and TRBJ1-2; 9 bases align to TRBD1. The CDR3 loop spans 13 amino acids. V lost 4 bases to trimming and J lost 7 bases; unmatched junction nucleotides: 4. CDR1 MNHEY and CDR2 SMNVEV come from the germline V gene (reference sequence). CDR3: CASSYGQGSGYTF. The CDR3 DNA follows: TGTGCCAGCAGTTACGGACAGGGGTCTGGCTACACCTTC.

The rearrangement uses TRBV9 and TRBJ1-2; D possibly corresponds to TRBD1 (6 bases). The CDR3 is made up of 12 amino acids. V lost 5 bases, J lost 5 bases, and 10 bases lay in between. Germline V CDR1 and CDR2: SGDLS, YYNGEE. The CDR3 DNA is TGTGCCAGCAGGGGGGCGAGATATGGCTACACCTTC. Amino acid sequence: CASRGARYGYTF.

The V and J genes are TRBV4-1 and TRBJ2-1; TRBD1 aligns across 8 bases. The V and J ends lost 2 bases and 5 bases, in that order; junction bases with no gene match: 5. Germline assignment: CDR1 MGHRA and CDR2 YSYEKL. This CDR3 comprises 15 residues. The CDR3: CASSQKTGANNEQFF. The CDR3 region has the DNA TGCGCCAGCAGCCAAAAGACAGGGGCCAACAATGAGCAGTTCTTC.